These 29 T cell receptor beta chains were sequenced from one sample in a study of blood T cells in healthy people across ages. A sample-barcoded 5' primer and a J-beta primer mix were used in a second PCR of about 7 to 11 cycles. MiXCR, applied by TCRdb to the 5' RACE reads, yields one record per CDR3 protein. The data hold roughly 1.9 million distinct CDR3 sequences, with 39% observed a single time. Sequenced input: blood. These receptors were obtained from a human donor in good health.

This chain connects TRBV28 to TRBJ2-7, with D perhaps TRBD1 (6 bases). V lost 5 bases and J 5 bases, leaving 19 bases between the germline ends. Germline V lookup: CDR1 MDHEN, CDR2 SYDVKM. This CDR3 comprises 15 residues. Written as DNA, the CDR3 is TGTGCCAGCAGTCAATACAGGGACCTTAGGGACGAGCAGTACTTC. Protein sequence: CASSQYRDLRDEQYF.

This clonotype was seen more than once but under ten times. The chain uses TRBV12-3 or TRBV12-4 and TRBJ2-7, with D perhaps TRBD1 (6 bases). Trimming shortened V by 1 base and J by 6 bases, and 10 bases separated the two germline ends. The CDR3 extends over 13 amino acids. The CDR3 sequence: CASSLGFRGEQYF. In DNA form, the CDR3 reads TGTGCCAGCAGTTTAGGCTTCAGGGGCGAGCAGTACTTC.

The V call is TRBV7-2, the J call TRBJ1-2; perhaps TRBD1 as D (5 bases). V was pared by 1 base and J by 7 bases, with 10 bases between. The germline V gene encodes CDR1 SGHTA and CDR2 FQGNSA. This CDR3 has 13 amino acids. The CDR3 sequence is CASSLGGDVGYTF. The CDR3 DNA reads as TGTGCCAGCAGCTTAGGGGGGGATGTTGGCTACACCTTC.

On this clonotype: A read error may be the cause here, since a much bigger clone is one base away. This chain joins TRBV11-2 and TRBJ2-3; D remains unclear. The CDR3 is 12 residues long. Between the trimmed V and J ends, which lost 3 bases and 5 bases, there was a span of 6 bases. Per germline, CDR1 SGHAT and CDR2 FQNNGV. CDR3 protein: CASSFSVDTQYF. In DNA, the CDR3 is TGTGCCAGCAGCTTTTCCGTAGATACGCAGTATTTT.

Concerning this clonotype itself: This may stem from a read error, because a much larger clone lies one nucleotide away. The chain has TRBV6-4 and TRBJ2-1, with 10 nucleotides matching TRBD2. V shed 5 bases and J 4 bases; nucleotides not matched to a gene: 8. The CDR3 loop spans 16 amino acids. Per the germline V gene, CDR1 is MRHNA and CDR2 is SNTAGT. The CDR3 is CASSLASGGLYNEQFF. The CDR3 DNA is TGTGCCAGCAGTTTGGCTAGCGGGGGCCTATACAATGAGCAGTTCTTC.

This clonotype was picked up one time. The chain joins TRBV27 to TRBJ1-6; D is undetermined. V was clipped by 5 bases and J by 8 bases, with 10 bases between them. The germline gives CDR1 MNHEY, CDR2 SMNVEV (reference sequence). This CDR3 spans 13 amino acids. CDR3 residues: CASSKDRHSPLHF. The CDR3 DNA reads TGTGCCAGCAGTAAGGACCGCCATTCACCCCTCCACTTT.

This clonotype has just a few counts. The CDR3 DNA follows: TGCGCCAGCAGCCCAAGGGCAGGGAGGAACACTGAAGCTTTCTTT. Its protein is CASSPRAGRNTEAFF. The genes are TRBV4-1 and TRBJ1-1; TRBD1 is a possible D gene (5 bases). The V end lost 4 bases, the J end lost 1 base, and 13 bases lay between the germline ends. The V gene's germline CDR1 is MGHRA and CDR2 YSYEKL. This CDR3 region has 15 residues.

The J gene is TRBJ2-7, the V gene TRBV10-3; 7 bases fit TRBD1. CDR1 and CDR2 from the germline V gene are ENHRY and SYGVKD. Trimming cost V 4 bases and J 3 bases; bases outside gene matches: 6. The CDR3 runs 14 residues. The CDR3 loop is CAISGGQAFYEQYF. The CDR3 coding sequence is TGTGCCATCAGTGGAGGACAGGCCTTCTACGAGCAGTACTTC.

V is TRBV11-2 and J is TRBJ2-1; 8 bases align to TRBD2. With V trimmed by 5 bases and J by 7 bases, 7 bases remained unmatched. CDR3 length: 14 amino acids. Germline V gives CDR1 SGHAT, CDR2 FQNNGV. The CDR3 here is CASSAGTRTNEQFF. The CDR3 DNA reads as TGTGCCAGCAGCGCCGGGACTAGAACGAATGAGCAGTTCTTC. The whole variable domain, filled in from reference TRBV11-2 and TRBJ2-1, reads EAGVAQSPRYKIIEKRQSVAFWCNPISGHATLYWYQQILGQGPKLLIQFQNNGVVDDSQLPKDRFSAERLKGVDSTLKIQPAKLEDSAVYLCASSAGTRTNEQFFGPGTRLTVL.

The chain couples TRBV20-1 to TRBJ2-5; D is undetermined. This CDR3 comprises 15 residues. Germline CDR1 DFQATT, CDR2 SNEGSKA (reference sequence). V was clipped by 1 base and J by 1 base, with 13 bases between them. The CDR3 sequence is CSARVGGATQETQYF. The CDR3 nucleotides are TGCAGTGCTAGAGTGGGCGGAGCAACCCAAGAGACCCAGTACTTC.

This clonotype appeared a few times. The chain employs TRBV18 and TRBJ2-1, with TRBD2 as a possible D gene (7 bases). The tail of the sequence fits TRBJ2-7 better, so the J call may be wrong. In germline, CDR1 is KGHSH, CDR2 LQKENI. This CDR3 region has 15 residues. CDR3: CASSPPGRGYFEQYF. The DNA of the CDR3 is TGTGCCAGCTCACCACCTGGGAGGGGGTACTTCGAGCAGTACTTC.

The chain combines TRBV20-1 with TRBJ2-1, with TRBD2 matching over 10 bases. The V gene end was trimmed by 2 bases and the J gene end by 3 bases; junction bases not matched to a gene: 7. The CDR3 is 16 residues long. Germline CDR1 is DFQATT and CDR2 is SNEGSKA (reference sequence). The CDR3 is CSARNERGGIYNEQFF. CDR3 DNA: TGCAGTGCTAGAAACGAGCGGGGGGGCATCTACAATGAGCAGTTCTTC.

For the CDR3, the DNA is TGCAGTGCTAGACCCCCTGATACGCAGTATTTT. It yields the protein CSARPPDTQYF. The chain recombines TRBV20-1 with TRBJ2-3, with D hard to call. The CDR3 sequence is 11 residues long. V dropped 2 bases and J dropped 6 bases, with 6 bases sitting between them. Germline CDR1 is DFQATT and CDR2 is SNEGSKA (reference sequence).

The chain carries TRBV4-1 and TRBJ2-1; the D gene is possibly TRBD2 (6 bases). Germline CDR1 MGHRA, CDR2 YSYEKL. There are 16 residues in the CDR3. V lost 5 bases and J 3 bases, leaving 17 bases between the germline ends. This chain's CDR3 is CASSWVWGAGYNEQFF. The CDR3 region has the DNA TGCGCCAGCAGCTGGGTCTGGGGAGCGGGCTACAATGAGCAGTTCTTC.

The chain couples TRBV12-5 to TRBJ2-7; 7 nucleotides line up with TRBD2. The end of the DNA aligns better with TRBJ2-5, so the J call may be wrong. Germline lookup yields CDR1 LGHNT and CDR2 FRNRAP. There are 14 residues in the CDR3. The CDR3 DNA is TGTGCTAGTGGTCGGGAGGTTGGCTCTGAGACCCAGTACTTC. Its translation: CASGREVGSETQYF.

V is TRBV18 and J is TRBJ2-1; D might be TRBD1 (5 bases). Deletions cut 5 bases from V and 7 bases from J, with 12 bases between. Germline V gene sequence: CDR1 KGHSH, CDR2 LQKENI. This CDR3 has 13 amino acids. CDR3 loop: CASSNQAGNEQFF. The CDR3 region has the DNA TGTGCCAGCTCAAACCAAGCAGGGAATGAGCAGTTCTTC.

This chain uses TRBV4-3 with TRBJ1-5; possibly TRBD1 for D (6 bases). CDR1 is LGHNA, CDR2 YSLEER, per germline. Trimming removed 3 bases from V and 5 bases from J, with 14 bases in between. The CDR3 contains 15 residues. CDR3 region: CASSHSWTADQPQHF. The CDR3 region has the DNA TGCGCCAGCAGCCATTCCTGGACAGCCGATCAGCCCCAGCATTTT.

The CDR3 nucleotides are TGTGCCAGCAGCTCCCTGGGGGAGTACGAGCAGTACTTC. Residues: CASSSLGEYEQYF. The rearrangement links TRBV5-6 to TRBJ2-5; possibly TRBD1 or TRBD2 for D (5 bases each). TRBJ2-7 explains the end of the DNA better; the J call may be wrong. The germline CDR1 and CDR2 sequences are SGHDT and YYEEEE. The CDR3 sequence is 13 residues long.

This clonotype was counted a few times. The V gene is TRBV12-3 or TRBV12-4, the J gene TRBJ2-5; D not certain. V was cut by 1 base and J by 10 bases, with 16 bases left in between. This CDR3 has 14 residues. CDR3 in amino acids: CASSLGTAWILQYF. The CDR3 DNA sequence: TGTGCCAGCAGTTTAGGGACGGCTTGGATACTCCAGTACTTC.

The rearrangement uses TRBV12-3 or TRBV12-4 and TRBJ1-4; 8 nucleotides match TRBD1. V dropped 1 base and J dropped 2; count of bases not matched to a gene: 3. The CDR3 has 16 amino acids. The CDR3 DNA reads as TGTGCCAGCAGTTTAGACAGGGGGGACACTAATGAAAAACTGTTTTTT. It specifies CASSLDRGDTNEKLFF.

J is TRBJ1-1 and V is TRBV12-5; D not certain. Germline V lookup: CDR1 LGHNT, CDR2 FRNRAP. V shed 6 bases and J shed 1 base, with 9 bases lying between them. The CDR3 has 13 residues. The CDR3 bases are TGTGCTAGTGGCTTACGGCCGAACACTGAAGCTTTCTTT. Protein sequence: CASGLRPNTEAFF. Looking up the rest from reference TRBV12-5 and TRBJ1-1 gives the full variable domain: DARVTQTPRHKVTEMGQEVTMRCQPILGHNTVFWYRQTMMQGLELLAYFRNRAPLDDSGMPKDRFSAEMPDATLATLKIQPSEPRDSAVYFCASGLRPNTEAFFGQGTRLTVV.

The V gene is TRBV20-1, the J gene TRBJ2-1; D gene ambiguous. Per the germline V gene, CDR1 is DFQATT and CDR2 is SNEGSKA (reference sequence). With 3 bases removed from V and 5 bases from J, the gap between germline ends came to 17 bases. CDR3 length: 15 residues. The CDR3 reads CSASTTPTRNNEQFF. In nucleotides, the CDR3 is TGCAGTGCTAGCACAACCCCGACAAGAAACAATGAGCAGTTCTTC.

This clonotype showed up many times. The CDR3 DNA follows: TGCAGTGCTAGACTAATAGATAGCTTCGGGAATGGCTACACCTTC. It is translated as CSARLIDSFGNGYTF. This chain uses TRBV20-1 with TRBJ1-2; D gene unclear. CDR3 size: 15 residues. Germline V gene sequence: CDR1 DFQATT, CDR2 SNEGSKA (reference sequence). The V gene lost 2 bases and the J gene lost 6 bases, with 19 bases spanning the gap.

This chain uses TRBV5-1 with TRBJ1-3; D gene unclear. The CDR3 covers 14 residues. Trimming took off 0 bases at V and 4 bases at J, with 8 bases between the two ends. Germline CDR1 reads SGHRS; CDR2 reads YFSETQ. DNA for the CDR3: TGCGCCAGCAGCTTGGGAGAAGCCGGAAACACCATATATTTT. It yields the protein CASSLGEAGNTIYF.

J is TRBJ1-6 and V is TRBV9; no definite D call. There are 15 residues in the CDR3. Germline V gives CDR1 SGDLS, CDR2 YYNGEE. V was shortened by 0 bases and J by 7 bases, with 11 bases between the two germline ends. The CDR3 nucleotides read TGTGCCAGCAGCGTAGATCAGGTACCGAATTCACCCCTCCACTTT. This translates into CASSVDQVPNSPLHF.

The genes are TRBV11-2 and TRBJ2-4, with D perhaps matching TRBD1 (6 bases). The CDR3 runs to 15 residues. CDR1 and CDR2 (germline): SGHAT, FQNNGV. Trimming stripped 5 bases from V and 13 bases from J, with 24 bases between. In nucleotides, the CDR3 is TGTGCCAGCAGCCGACCCGGGACAATATACAATGAGCAGTACTTC. Its translation is CASSRPGTIYNEQYF. Variable domain in full (rest from reference TRBV11-2 and TRBJ2-4): EAGVAQSPRYKIIEKRQSVAFWCNPISGHATLYWYQQILGQGPKLLIQFQNNGVVDDSQLPKDRFSAERLKGVDSTLKIQPAKLEDSAVYLCASSRPGTIYNEQYFGAGTRLSVL.

This chain links TRBV15 with TRBJ1-2, with unresolved D. The CDR3 runs to 14 residues. The ends were cut back, 5 bases at V and 8 bases at J, with 18 bases in the middle. The germline V gene has CDR1 LNHNV and CDR2 YYDKDF (reference sequence). CDR3 sequence: CATSRTASLRGYTF. DNA for the CDR3: TGTGCCACCAGCCGTACAGCCTCCCTGAGAGGCTACACCTTC. The variable domain in full, with the rest retrieved from reference TRBV15 and TRBJ1-2, is DAMVIQNPRYQVTQFGKPVTLSCSQTLNHNVMYWYQQKSSQAPKLLFHYYDKDFNNEADTPDNFQSRRPNTSFCFLDIRSPGLGDTAMYLCATSRTASLRGYTFGSGTRLTVV.

The V gene is TRBV7-9, the J gene TRBJ1-2; 7 positions agree with TRBD1. J gave up 10 bases and V 5 bases, and 7 bases lay outside the gene matches. This CDR3 contains 12 residues. The germline gives CDR1 SEHNR, CDR2 FQNEAQ (reference sequence). The CDR3: CASSPQGGDYTF. DNA for the CDR3: TGTGCCAGCAGCCCGCAGGGGGGGGACTACACCTTC.

This clonotype has at least ten counts. The V and J genes are TRBV7-2 and TRBJ2-7; D ambiguous. This CDR3 comprises 13 residues. V was cut by 5 bases and J by 3 bases, with 11 bases left in between. The germline V gene has CDR1 SGHTA and CDR2 FQGNSA. The CDR3 spells CASSVRMGYEQYF. In nucleotides, the CDR3 is TGTGCCAGCAGCGTTCGGATGGGCTACGAGCAGTACTTC. Filled out from reference TRBV7-2 and TRBJ2-7, the complete variable domain reads GAGVSQSPSNKVTEKGKDVELRCDPISGHTALYWYRQSLGQGLEFLIYFQGNSAPDKSGLPSDRFSAERTGGSVSTLTIQRTQQEDSAVYLCASSVRMGYEQYFGPGTRLTVT.